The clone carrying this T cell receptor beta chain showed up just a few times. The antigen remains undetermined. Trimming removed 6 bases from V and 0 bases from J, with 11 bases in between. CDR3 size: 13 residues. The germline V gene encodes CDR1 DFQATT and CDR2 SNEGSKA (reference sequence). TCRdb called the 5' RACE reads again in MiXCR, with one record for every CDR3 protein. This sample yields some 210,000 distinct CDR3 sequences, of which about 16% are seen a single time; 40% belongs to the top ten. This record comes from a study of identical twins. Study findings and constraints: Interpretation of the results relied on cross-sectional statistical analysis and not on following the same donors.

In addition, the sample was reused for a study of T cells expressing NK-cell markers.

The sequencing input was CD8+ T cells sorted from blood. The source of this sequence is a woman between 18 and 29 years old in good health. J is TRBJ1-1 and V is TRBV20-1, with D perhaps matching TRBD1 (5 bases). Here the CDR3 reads CSAHDSMNTEAFF. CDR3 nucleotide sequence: TGCAGTGCGCATGACAGCATGAACACTGAAGCTTTCTTT.